This T cell receptor beta chain was obtained from a study of T cell changes during pregnancy in multiple sclerosis. The V gene end was trimmed by 5 bases and the J gene end by 1 base; junction bases not matched to a gene: 7. Germline V lookup: CDR1 SNHLY, CDR2 FYNNEI. This CDR3 region has 17 residues. The repertoire was sequenced with immunoSEQ multiplex PCR; TCRdb's copy has only in-frame clones and lacks some. The sample lists 40,000 to 55,000 clones, more than 85% occurring once. The chain couples TRBV2 to TRBJ2-3, with 12 bases aligning to TRBD2. The starting material was CD8+ T cells from peripheral blood mononuclear cells, obtained in the second trimester of pregnancy. The receptor was derived from a female donor with multiple sclerosis, enrolled in a pregnancy study. CDR3 DNA sequence: TGTGCCAGCAGTCCTAGCGGGGGGGCTGCGGGCACAGATACGCAGTATTTT. It translates to CASSPSGGAAGTDTQYF.